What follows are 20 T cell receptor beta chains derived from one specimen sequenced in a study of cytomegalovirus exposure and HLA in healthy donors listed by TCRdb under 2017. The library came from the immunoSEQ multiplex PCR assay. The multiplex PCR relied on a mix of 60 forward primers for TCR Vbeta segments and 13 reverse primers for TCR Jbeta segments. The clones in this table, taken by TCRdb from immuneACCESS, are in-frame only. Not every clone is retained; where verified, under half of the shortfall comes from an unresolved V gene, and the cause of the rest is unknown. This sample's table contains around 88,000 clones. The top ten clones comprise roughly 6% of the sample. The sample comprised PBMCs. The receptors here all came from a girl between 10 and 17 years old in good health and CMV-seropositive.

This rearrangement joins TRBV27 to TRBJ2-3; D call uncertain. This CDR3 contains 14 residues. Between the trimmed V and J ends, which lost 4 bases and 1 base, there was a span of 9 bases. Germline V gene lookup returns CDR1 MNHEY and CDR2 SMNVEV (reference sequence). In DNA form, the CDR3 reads TGTGCCAGCAGTTCTCTATTACGCACAGATACGCAGTATTTT. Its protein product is CASSSLLRTDTQYF.

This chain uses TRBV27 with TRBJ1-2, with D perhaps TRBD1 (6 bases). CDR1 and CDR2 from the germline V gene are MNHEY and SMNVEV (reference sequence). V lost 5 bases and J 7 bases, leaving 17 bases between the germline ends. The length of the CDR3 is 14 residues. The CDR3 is CASSPASGQTGYTF. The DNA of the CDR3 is TGTGCCAGCAGTCCCGCCTCCGGACAGACTGGCTACACCTTC.

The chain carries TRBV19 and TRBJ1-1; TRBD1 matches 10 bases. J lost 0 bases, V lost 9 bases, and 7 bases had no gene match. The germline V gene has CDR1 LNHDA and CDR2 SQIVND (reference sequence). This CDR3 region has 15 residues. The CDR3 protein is CASAPGQGMNTEAFF. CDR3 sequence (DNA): TGTGCCAGCGCACCGGGACAGGGGATGAACACTGAAGCTTTCTTT.

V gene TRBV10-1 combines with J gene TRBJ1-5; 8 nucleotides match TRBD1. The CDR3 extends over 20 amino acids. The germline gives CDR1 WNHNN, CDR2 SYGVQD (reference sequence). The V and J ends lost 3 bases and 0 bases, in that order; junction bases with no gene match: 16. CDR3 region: CASSEPPRDRSFRSNQPQHF. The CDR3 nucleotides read TGCGCCAGCAGTGAACCCCCCCGGGACAGGAGTTTTCGTAGCAATCAGCCCCAGCATTTT.

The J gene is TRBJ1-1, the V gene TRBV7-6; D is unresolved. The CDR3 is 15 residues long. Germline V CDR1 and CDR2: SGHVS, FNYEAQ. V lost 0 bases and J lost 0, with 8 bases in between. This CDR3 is CASSLAGRMNTEAFF. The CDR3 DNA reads TGTGCCAGCAGCTTAGCTGGGCGAATGAACACTGAAGCTTTCTTT.

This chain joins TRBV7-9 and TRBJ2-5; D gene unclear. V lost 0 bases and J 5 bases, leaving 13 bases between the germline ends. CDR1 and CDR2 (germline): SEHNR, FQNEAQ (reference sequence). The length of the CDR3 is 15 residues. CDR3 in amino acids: CASSLAMAGWETQYF. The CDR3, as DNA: TGTGCCAGCAGCTTAGCCATGGCTGGCTGGGAGACCCAGTACTTC.

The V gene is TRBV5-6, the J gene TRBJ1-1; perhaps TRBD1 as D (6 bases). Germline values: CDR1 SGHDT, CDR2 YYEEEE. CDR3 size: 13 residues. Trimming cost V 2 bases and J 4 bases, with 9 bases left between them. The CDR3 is CASSLQGVTEAFF. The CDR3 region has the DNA TGTGCCAGCAGCTTACAGGGAGTCACTGAAGCTTTCTTT. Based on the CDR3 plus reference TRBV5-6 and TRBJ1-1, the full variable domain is DAGVTQSPTHLIKTRGQQVTLRCSPKSGHDTVSWYQQALGQGPQFIFQYYEEEERQRGNFPDRFSGHQFPNYSSELNVNALLLGDSALYLCASSLQGVTEAFFGQGTRLTVV.

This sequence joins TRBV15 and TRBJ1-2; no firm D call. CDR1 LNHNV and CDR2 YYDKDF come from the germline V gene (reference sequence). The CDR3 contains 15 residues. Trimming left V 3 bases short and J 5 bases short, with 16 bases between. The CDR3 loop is CATSRSKGERYGYTF. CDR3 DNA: TGTGCCACCAGCAGGTCAAAGGGAGAGAGGTATGGCTACACCTTC.

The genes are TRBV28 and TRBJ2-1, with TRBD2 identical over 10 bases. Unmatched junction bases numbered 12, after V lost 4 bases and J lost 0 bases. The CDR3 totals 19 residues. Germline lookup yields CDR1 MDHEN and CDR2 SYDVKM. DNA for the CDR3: TGTGCCAGCAGTTACCCCTTAGCGGGGGGACCCAGCTCCTACAATGAGCAGTTCTTC. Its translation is CASSYPLAGGPSSYNEQFF.

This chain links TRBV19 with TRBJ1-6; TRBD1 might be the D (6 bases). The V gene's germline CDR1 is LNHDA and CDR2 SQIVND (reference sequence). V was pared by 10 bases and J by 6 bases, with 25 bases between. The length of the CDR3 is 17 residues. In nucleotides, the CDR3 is TGTGCCATCAACCGGGACAAAGGGCCCTGTCCTAATTCACCCCTCCACTTT. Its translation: CAINRDKGPCPNSPLHF.

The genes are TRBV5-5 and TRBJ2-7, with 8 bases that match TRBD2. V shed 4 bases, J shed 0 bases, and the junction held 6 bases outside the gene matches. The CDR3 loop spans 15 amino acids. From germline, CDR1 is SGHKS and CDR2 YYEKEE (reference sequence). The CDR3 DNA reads TGTGCCAGCAGCCCCACTAGCGGAAGCTCCTACGAGCAGTACGTC. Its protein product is CASSPTSGSSYEQYV.

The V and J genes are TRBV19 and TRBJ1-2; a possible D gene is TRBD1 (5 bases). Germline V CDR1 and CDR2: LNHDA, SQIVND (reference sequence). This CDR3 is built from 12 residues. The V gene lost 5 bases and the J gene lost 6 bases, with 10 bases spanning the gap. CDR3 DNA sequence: TGTGCCAGTAGTGTTGGAGGGGATGGCTACACCTTC. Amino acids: CASSVGGDGYTF.

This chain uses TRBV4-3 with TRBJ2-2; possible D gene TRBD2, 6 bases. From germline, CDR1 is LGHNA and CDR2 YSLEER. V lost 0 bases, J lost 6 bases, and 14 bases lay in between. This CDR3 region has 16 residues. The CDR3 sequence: CASSQDSGWEAGELFF. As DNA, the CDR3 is TGCGCCAGCAGCCAAGACTCAGGGTGGGAGGCCGGGGAGCTGTTTTTT.

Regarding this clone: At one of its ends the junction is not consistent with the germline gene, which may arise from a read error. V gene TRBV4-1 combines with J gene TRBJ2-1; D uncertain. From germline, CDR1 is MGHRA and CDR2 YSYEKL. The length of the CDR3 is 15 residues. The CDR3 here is CASSQPASSDNEQFF. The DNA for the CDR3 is TGCGCCAGCAGCCAACCCGCGAGCTCCGACAATGAGCAGTTCTTC.

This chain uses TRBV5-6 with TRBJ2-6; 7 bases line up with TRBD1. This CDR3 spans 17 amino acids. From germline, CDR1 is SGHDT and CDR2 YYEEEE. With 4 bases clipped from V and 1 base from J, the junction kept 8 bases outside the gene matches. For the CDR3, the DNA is TGTGCCAGCAGCAAACCCCCGACAGGGTCTGGGGCCAACGTCCTGACTTTC. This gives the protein CASSKPPTGSGANVLTF.

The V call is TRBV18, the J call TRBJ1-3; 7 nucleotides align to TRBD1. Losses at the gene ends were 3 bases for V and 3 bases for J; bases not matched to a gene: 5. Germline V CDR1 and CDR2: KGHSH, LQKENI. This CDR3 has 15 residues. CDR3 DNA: TGTGCCAGCTCACCCGGGACAGATGATGGAAACACCATATATTTT. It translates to CASSPGTDDGNTIYF.

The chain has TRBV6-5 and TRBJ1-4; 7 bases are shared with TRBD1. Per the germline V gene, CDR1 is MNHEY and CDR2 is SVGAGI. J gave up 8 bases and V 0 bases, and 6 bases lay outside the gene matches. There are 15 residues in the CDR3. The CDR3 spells CASSYSAGGGEKLFF. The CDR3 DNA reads TGTGCCAGCAGTTACTCCGCAGGGGGAGGAGAAAAACTGTTTTTT.

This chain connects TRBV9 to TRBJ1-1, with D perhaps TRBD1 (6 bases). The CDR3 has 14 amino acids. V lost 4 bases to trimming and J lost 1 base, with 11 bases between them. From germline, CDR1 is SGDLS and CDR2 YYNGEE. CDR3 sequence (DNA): TGTGCCAGCAGCAACCGGGACAAGAACACTGAAGCTTTCTTT. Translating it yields CASSNRDKNTEAFF. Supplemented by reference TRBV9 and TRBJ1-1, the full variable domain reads DSGVTQTPKHLITATGQRVTLRCSPRSGDLSVYWYQQSLDQGLQFLIQYYNGEERAKGNILERFSAQQFPDLHSELNLSSLELGDSALYFCASSNRDKNTEAFFGQGTRLTVV.

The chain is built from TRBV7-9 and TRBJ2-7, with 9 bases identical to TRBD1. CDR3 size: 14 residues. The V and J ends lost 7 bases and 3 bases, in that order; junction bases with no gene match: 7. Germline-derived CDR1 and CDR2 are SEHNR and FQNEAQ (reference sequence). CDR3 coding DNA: TGTGCCAGCACAATGACAGGGGGAAACTACGAGCAGTACTTC. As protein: CASTMTGGNYEQYF.

In DNA form, the CDR3 reads TGCGCCAGCAGCCAAGATGGGGCATTTGGGTCTGGGGCCAACGTCCTGACTTTC. It translates to CASSQDGAFGSGANVLTF. The chain combines TRBV4-3 with TRBJ2-6; perhaps TRBD1 as D (5 bases). The CDR3 covers 18 residues. V was pared by 0 bases and J by 1 base, with 13 bases between. Germline-derived CDR1 and CDR2 are LGHNA and YSLEER.